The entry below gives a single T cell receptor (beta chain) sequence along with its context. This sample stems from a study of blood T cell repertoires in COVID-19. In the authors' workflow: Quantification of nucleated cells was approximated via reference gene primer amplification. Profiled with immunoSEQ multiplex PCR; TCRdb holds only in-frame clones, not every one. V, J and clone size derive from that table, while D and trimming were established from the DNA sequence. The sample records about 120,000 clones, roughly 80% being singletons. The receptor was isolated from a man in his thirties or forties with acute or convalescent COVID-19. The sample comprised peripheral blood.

CDR3 in amino acids: CASSLGAGASGSSYNEQFF. The CDR3 nucleotides are TGCGCCAGCAGCTTGGGGGCCGGCGCTAGCGGGAGCTCCTACAATGAGCAGTTCTTC. The chain couples TRBV5-1 to TRBJ2-1, with 10 bases aligning to TRBD2. V dropped 0 bases and J dropped 0; count of bases not matched to a gene: 9. Germline V lookup: CDR1 SGHRS, CDR2 YFSETQ. This CDR3 is built from 19 residues.